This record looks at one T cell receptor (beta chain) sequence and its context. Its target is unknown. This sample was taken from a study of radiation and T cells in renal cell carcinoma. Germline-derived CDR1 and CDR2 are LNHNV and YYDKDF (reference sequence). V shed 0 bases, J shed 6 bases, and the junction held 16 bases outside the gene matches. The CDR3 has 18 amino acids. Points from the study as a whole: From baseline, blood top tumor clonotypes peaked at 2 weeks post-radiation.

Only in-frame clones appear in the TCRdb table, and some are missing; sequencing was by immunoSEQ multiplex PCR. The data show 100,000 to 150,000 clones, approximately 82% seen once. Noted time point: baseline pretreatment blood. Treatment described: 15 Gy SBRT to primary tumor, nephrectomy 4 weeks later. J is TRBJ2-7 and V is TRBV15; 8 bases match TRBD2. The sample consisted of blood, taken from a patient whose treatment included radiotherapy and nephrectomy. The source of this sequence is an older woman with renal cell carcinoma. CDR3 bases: TGTGCCACCAGCAGAGAGGCAAGCATAGCGGGGCGGCTCTCCGAGCAGTACTTC. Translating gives CATSREASIAGRLSEQYF.